Listed here are 25 T cell receptor beta chains from one sample, sequenced in a study of shared T cell receptors in the human thymus. TCRdb's copy holds only in-frame clones and misses some; the assay was immunoSEQ multiplex PCR. The sample gives roughly 500,000 clones, approximately 80% of which show up once; around 0.013% is in the top ten. These data were also filed under a second study, of human thymus T cells.

The specimen sequenced was thymocytes. These TCRs come from a boy in the first two years of life with a congenital heart defect.

This clone was picked up a small number of times. V is TRBV5-6 and J is TRBJ1-2; possible D gene TRBD1, 6 bases. Germline V CDR1 and CDR2: SGHDT, YYEEEE. The CDR3 runs to 15 residues. Trimming left V 4 bases short and J 0 bases short, with 13 bases between. For the CDR3, the DNA is TGTGCCAGCAGCCCCCACAGGGTTACTAACTATGGCTACACCTTC. Translating it yields CASSPHRVTNYGYTF.

The chain has TRBV7-2 and TRBJ2-7; 7 bases are a match to TRBD1. V shed 2 bases, J shed 0 bases, and the junction held 7 bases outside the gene matches. The CDR3 has 16 residues. CDR1 is SGHTA and CDR2 is FQGNSA in the germline V gene. CDR3: CASSLFGTAISYEQYF. In nucleotides, the CDR3 is TGTGCCAGCAGCTTATTCGGGACAGCGATCTCCTACGAGCAGTACTTC.

V gene TRBV5-4 combines with J gene TRBJ2-7, with a weak D call TRBD2 (6 bases). The V gene lost 4 bases and the J gene lost 0 bases, with 8 bases spanning the gap. The CDR3 consists of 13 residues. The germline V gene has CDR1 SGHNT and CDR2 YYREEE (reference sequence). The CDR3 nucleotides are TGTGCCAGCAGCCCGGGGGTCTCCTACGAGCAGTACTTC. As protein: CASSPGVSYEQYF.

The chain carries TRBV6-5 and TRBJ2-2, with D perhaps matching TRBD2 (5 bases). This CDR3 comprises 16 residues. Trimming pared 2 bases from V and 1 base from J, leaving 11 bases between. The germline gives CDR1 MNHEY, CDR2 SVGAGI. CDR3 in DNA: TGTGCCAGCAGTTACATCTGGGCGGGGAACACCGGGGAGCTGTTTTTT. It encodes CASSYIWAGNTGELFF.

The chain combines TRBV11-3 with TRBJ2-7, with 7 positions matching TRBD2. The CDR3 is made up of 14 amino acids. Looked up from germline, CDR1 is SGHNT and CDR2 is YENEEA. With 2 bases clipped from V and 4 bases from J, the junction kept 5 bases outside the gene matches. The DNA for the CDR3 is TGTGCCAGCAGCTTACGGGGAGGGGTATACGAGCAGTACTTC. Translating it yields CASSLRGGVYEQYF.

The rearrangement links TRBV5-1 to TRBJ2-2; 16 bases are shared with TRBD2. CDR1 is SGHRS and CDR2 is YFSETQ in the germline V gene. V dropped 7 bases and J dropped 4; count of bases not matched to a gene: 4. The CDR3 consists of 16 residues. The CDR3 bases are TGCGCCAGCGGGACTAGCGGGAGGGCCGGCACCGGGGAGCTGTTTTTT. Protein: CASGTSGRAGTGELFF.

The chain combines TRBV29-1 with TRBJ2-1; D possibly corresponds to TRBD2 (7 bases). Germline CDR1 is SQVTM and CDR2 is ANQGSEA. The V gene lost 1 base and the J gene lost 8 bases, with 18 bases spanning the gap. The CDR3 runs to 15 residues. Written as DNA, the CDR3 is TGCAGCGTTGAAGGGTGGGGGCCGGGGGGCGATGAGCAGTTCTTC. This codes for CSVEGWGPGGDEQFF.

The rearrangement links TRBV5-1 to TRBJ2-2, with 10 bases aligning to TRBD2. There are 17 residues in the CDR3. CDR1 and CDR2 (germline): SGHRS, YFSETQ. The V segment lost 1 base and the J segment 5 bases; nucleotides outside the gene matches: 8. The CDR3 sequence: CASSLPGLAESTGELFF. The CDR3 DNA reads TGCGCCAGCAGCTTGCCCGGACTAGCGGAATCTACCGGGGAGCTGTTTTTT. Combining the CDR3 with reference TRBV5-1 and TRBJ2-2 gives the whole variable domain KAGVTQTPRYLIKTRGQQVTLSCSPISGHRSVSWYQQTPGQGLQFLFEYFSETQRNKGNFPGRFSGRQFSNSRSEMNVSTLELGDSALYLCASSLPGLAESTGELFFGEGSRLTVL.

The chain links TRBV20-1 to TRBJ2-1; the D gene is possibly TRBD2 (6 bases). The V and J ends lost 5 bases and 15 bases respectively, with 14 bases between them. The CDR3 is made up of 10 amino acids. The V gene's germline CDR1 is DFQATT and CDR2 SNEGSKA (reference sequence). The CDR3 DNA reads TGCAGTGCTGCAGGGACTCTTGGGTTCTTC. This codes for CSAAGTLGFF.

The V and J genes are TRBV4-2 and TRBJ1-2; D may be TRBD1 (5 bases). The CDR3 is made up of 16 amino acids. The V end was cut by 0 bases, the J end by 7 bases, with 18 bases between. CDR1 and CDR2 (germline): LGHNA, YNFKEQ. In nucleotides, the CDR3 is TGTGCCAGCAGCCAAGATCGGAACAGTGGGGCTACTGGCTACACCTTC. It is translated as CASSQDRNSGATGYTF.

The chain employs TRBV25-1 and TRBJ1-1; D not resolved. The CDR3 has 16 amino acids. CDR1 and CDR2 (germline): MGHDK, SYGVNS. Written as DNA, the CDR3 is TGTACTGACCGGTCCGGGGTTACGGGATTGAACACTGAAGCTTTCTTT. Translating it yields CTDRSGVTGLNTEAFF.

The chain has TRBV30 and TRBJ1-4; possible D gene TRBD1, 5 bases. There are 13 residues in the CDR3. The V end lost 2 bases, the J end lost 7 bases, and 11 bases lay between the germline ends. Germline lookup yields CDR1 GTSNPN and CDR2 SVGIG (reference sequence). CDR3 protein: CAWSRQGGEKLFF. Here the CDR3 DNA reads TGTGCCTGGAGTCGGCAGGGAGGTGAAAAACTGTTTTTT.

This clone occurred a few times. The chain joins TRBV29-1 to TRBJ2-5; 7 positions match TRBD1. V shed 4 bases, J shed 5 bases, and the junction held 7 bases outside the gene matches. The germline CDR1 and CDR2 sequences are SQVTM and ANQGSEA. This CDR3 contains 13 residues. The CDR3 sequence: CSVGQGEGETQYF. The CDR3 DNA reads TGCAGCGTTGGGCAGGGGGAAGGGGAGACCCAGTACTTC.

This clone appeared once. The genes are TRBV5-6 and TRBJ2-7; D gene unclear. CDR1 and CDR2 from the germline V gene are SGHDT and YYEEEE. V dropped 0 bases and J dropped 8 bases, with 18 bases sitting between them. This CDR3 has 15 amino acids. In nucleotides, the CDR3 is TGTGCCAGCAGCTTGGCTTTTGAGCGCCGTCGAAAGCAGTACTTC. It is translated as CASSLAFERRRKQYF.

The rearrangement links TRBV25-1 to TRBJ2-7; weak D call: TRBD2 (7 bases). Germline assignment: CDR1 MGHDK and CDR2 SYGVNS. This CDR3 is 15 amino acids long. The V gene lost 1 base and the J gene lost 3 bases, with 13 bases spanning the gap. The CDR3 spells CASSEWGGPHYEQYF. The CDR3 nucleotides read TGTGCCAGCAGTGAATGGGGGGGCCCCCACTACGAGCAGTACTTC.

The chain recombines TRBV6-4 with TRBJ2-3; D is perhaps TRBD2 (5 bases). Looked up from germline, CDR1 is MRHNA and CDR2 is SNTAGT. Trimming took 2 bases from V and 0 from J, leaving 24 bases between them. The CDR3 spans 20 residues. The CDR3 sequence is CASSDRPLFLAKYSTDTQYF. The CDR3 coding sequence is TGTGCCAGCAGTGACCGTCCCCTTTTCCTAGCCAAGTATAGCACAGATACGCAGTATTTT.

The gene calls are TRBV4-3 and TRBJ2-5; 12 bases are shared with TRBD2. Germline values: CDR1 LGHNA, CDR2 YSLEER. The CDR3 contains 18 residues. V shed 0 bases and J 1 base; nucleotides not matched to a gene: 6. The CDR3 region is CASSQDRASGRGQETQYF. In DNA form, the CDR3 reads TGCGCCAGCAGCCAAGATCGGGCTAGCGGGAGGGGCCAAGAGACCCAGTACTTC.

CDR3 sequence reads: CASSTIESRGLSSGNTIYF. DNA of the CDR3: TGTGCCAGCAGCACTATCGAGAGCAGGGGGCTGAGCTCTGGAAACACCATATATTTT. The J gene is TRBJ1-3, the V gene TRBV7-8; 8 bases are a match to TRBD1. Germline CDR1 is SGHVS and CDR2 is FQNEAQ. V lost 5 bases to trimming and J lost 0 bases; unmatched junction nucleotides: 15. This CDR3 region has 19 residues.

This sequence joins TRBV7-2 and TRBJ2-7; the D gene is possibly TRBD2 (7 bases). CDR3 length: 17 amino acids. Between the trimmed V and J ends, which lost 5 bases and 4 bases, there was a span of 24 bases. Germline CDR1 SGHTA, CDR2 FQGNSA. In nucleotides, the CDR3 is TGTGCCAGCAGCCAAGAGGGGGGGTGGTCAGGAGGGTACGAGCAGTACTTC. It translates to CASSQEGGWSGGYEQYF.

This clone was detected once. The genes are TRBV4-1 and TRBJ2-7; 9 bases map to TRBD2. CDR3 size: 15 residues. Per the germline V gene, CDR1 is MGHRA and CDR2 is YSYEKL. V lost 2 bases to trimming and J lost 4 bases; unmatched junction nucleotides: 6. CDR3: CASSQLDSGRYEQYF. CDR3 in DNA: TGCGCCAGCAGCCAACTGGATAGCGGGAGATACGAGCAGTACTTC.

This clone was seen a single time. The chain recombines TRBV27 with TRBJ1-2; D might be TRBD1 (5 bases). With 5 bases removed from V and 1 base from J, the gap between germline ends came to 8 bases. This CDR3 comprises 13 residues. Germline V lookup: CDR1 MNHEY, CDR2 SMNVEV (reference sequence). Here the CDR3 DNA reads TGTGCCAGCAGTCCCCAGGGTAACTATGGCTACACCTTC. It yields the protein CASSPQGNYGYTF.

This chain joins TRBV27 and TRBJ1-2; 7 bases fit TRBD1. Per germline, CDR1 MNHEY and CDR2 SMNVEV (reference sequence). The V segment lost 5 bases and the J segment 2 bases; nucleotides outside the gene matches: 5. The CDR3 extends over 14 amino acids. CDR3: CASSTGQPNYGYTF. The CDR3 nucleotides read TGTGCCAGCAGTACGGGACAGCCCAACTATGGCTACACCTTC.

This clone was recorded once. The rearrangement links TRBV20-1 to TRBJ2-7; unclear D gene. This CDR3 is 11 amino acids long. Germline V lookup: CDR1 DFQATT, CDR2 SNEGSKA (reference sequence). The ends were cut back, 6 bases at V and 3 bases at J, with 9 bases in the middle. The chain's CDR3 is CSALERYEQYF. CDR3 DNA sequence: TGCAGTGCCTTAGAACGCTACGAGCAGTACTTC.

V and J are TRBV6-1 and TRBJ1-1; 9 bases fit TRBD1. Germline V gene sequence: CDR1 MNHNS, CDR2 SASEGT. V trimming: 4 bases; J trimming: 5 bases; junction bases outside the gene matches: 8. This CDR3 spans 15 amino acids. The CDR3 DNA follows: TGTGCCAGCAGTGGCCGATCCGGGACAGGGACTGAAGCTTTCTTT. This codes for CASSGRSGTGTEAFF.

This clone was seen more than once but under ten times. The chain couples TRBV29-1 to TRBJ2-5, with 7 bases matching TRBD1. The ends lost 3 bases at V and 3 bases at J; junction bases unmatched: 1. This CDR3 is 12 amino acids long. CDR1 SQVTM and CDR2 ANQGSEA come from the germline V gene. This chain's CDR3 is CSVEQGEETQYF. CDR3 sequence (DNA): TGCAGCGTTGAGCAGGGGGAAGAGACCCAGTACTTC. Variable domain in full (rest from reference TRBV29-1 and TRBJ2-5): SAVISQKPSRDICQRGTSLTIQCQVDSQVTMMFWYRQQPGQSLTLIATANQGSEATYESGFVIDKFPISRPNLTFSTLTVSNMSPEDSSIYLCSVEQGEETQYFGPGTRLLVL.